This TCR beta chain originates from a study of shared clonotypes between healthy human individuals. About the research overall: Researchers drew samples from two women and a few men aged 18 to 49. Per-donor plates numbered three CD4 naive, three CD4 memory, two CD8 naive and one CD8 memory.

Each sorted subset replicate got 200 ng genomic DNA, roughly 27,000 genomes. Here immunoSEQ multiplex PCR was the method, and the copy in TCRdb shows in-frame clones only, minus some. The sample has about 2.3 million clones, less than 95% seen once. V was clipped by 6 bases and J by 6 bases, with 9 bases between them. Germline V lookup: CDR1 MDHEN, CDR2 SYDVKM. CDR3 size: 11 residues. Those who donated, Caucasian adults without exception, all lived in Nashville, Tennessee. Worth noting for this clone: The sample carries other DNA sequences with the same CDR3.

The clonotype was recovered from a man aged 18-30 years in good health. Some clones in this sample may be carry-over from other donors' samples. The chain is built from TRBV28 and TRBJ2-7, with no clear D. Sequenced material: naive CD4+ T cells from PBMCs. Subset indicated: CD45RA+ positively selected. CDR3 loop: CASSLTREQYF. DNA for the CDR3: TGTGCCAGCAGCCTAACCCGCGAGCAGTACTTC.